Listed here are 14 T cell receptor beta chains from one sample, sequenced in a study of T cell responses to AZD1222 COVID-19 vaccine. Clones were sequenced by immunoSEQ multiplex PCR, and TCRdb holds only the in-frame ones, with some missing. In the table there are about 140,000 clones, about 91% of which are singletons. Sequenced here: peripheral blood, sampled 28 days after the second AZD1222 dose. These TCRs come from an adult who received the AZD1222 COVID-19 vaccine.

V and J are TRBV6-5 and TRBJ1-5; D not certain. Trimming left V 0 bases short and J 4 bases short, with 4 bases between. This CDR3 is 13 amino acids long. The germline gives CDR1 MNHEY, CDR2 SVGAGI. The CDR3 coding sequence is TGTGCCAGCAGTTACTCTTTGAATCAGCCCCAGCATTTT. It yields the protein CASSYSLNQPQHF.

V is TRBV20-1 and J is TRBJ1-1, with D possibly being TRBD1 (6 bases). The CDR3 covers 11 residues. The germline V gene has CDR1 DFQATT and CDR2 SNEGSKA (reference sequence). CDR3 protein: CIHFRDIEAFF. For the CDR3, the DNA is TGCATCCACTTCCGGGACATTGAAGCTTTCTTT.

The rearrangement uses TRBV2 and TRBJ1-2, with D tentatively TRBD1 (5 bases). The V end was cut by 8 bases, the J end by 8 bases, with 21 bases between. Germline CDR1 SNHLY, CDR2 FYNNEI. The CDR3 runs 14 residues. CDR3 region: CASSRGLGRGGYTF. CDR3 sequence (DNA): TGTGCCAGCTCCCGGGGGTTAGGGAGAGGGGGCTACACCTTC.

This chain links TRBV11-1 with TRBJ1-2, with TRBD1 matching 7 bases. Germline CDR1 is SGHAT and CDR2 is FQDESV (reference sequence). This CDR3 spans 15 amino acids. The V segment lost 5 bases and the J segment 8 bases; nucleotides outside the gene matches: 14. CDR3 DNA: TGTGCCAGCAGCCAAGACTCGACAGGGCGTGGCGGCTACACCTTC. Protein product: CASSQDSTGRGGYTF.

This CDR3 reads CASSLVGPWEAFF. The CDR3 nucleotides read TGTGCCAGCAGCTTAGTGGGGCCGTGGGAAGCTTTCTTT. The chain uses TRBV7-9 and TRBJ1-1; perhaps TRBD1 as D (5 bases). CDR3 size: 13 residues. Deletions cut 1 base from V and 8 bases from J, with 11 bases between. Per germline, CDR1 SEHNR and CDR2 FQNEAQ (reference sequence).

The CDR3 loop is CASSQGFRQYF. The CDR3 coding sequence is TGTGCCAGCAGCCAAGGCTTCAGGCAGTACTTC. The chain joins TRBV3-1 (or the pseudogene TRBV3-2) to TRBJ2-7; D gene ambiguous. This CDR3 is 11 amino acids long. V was pared by 1 base and J by 9 bases, with 7 bases between. Per germline, CDR1 LGHDT and CDR2 YNNKEL (reference sequence).

As DNA, the CDR3 is TGTGCCAGCAGCTTAAACGGGAACACTGAAGCTTTCTTT. It translates to CASSLNGNTEAFF. J is TRBJ1-1 and V is TRBV11-2, with D hard to call. Germline loops: CDR1 SGHAT, CDR2 FQNNGV. This CDR3 comprises 13 residues. Trimming cost V 2 bases and J 1 base, with 5 bases left between them.

Written as DNA, the CDR3 is TGCGCCAGCAGCCAAGGGGCTAGCCCTAGCACAGATACGCAGTATTTT. This sequence encodes CASSQGASPSTDTQYF. This chain joins TRBV4-1 and TRBJ2-3; tentatively, D is TRBD2 (5 bases). Looked up from germline, CDR1 is MGHRA and CDR2 is YSYEKL. The CDR3 has 16 amino acids. Trimming cost V 1 base and J 0 bases, with 11 bases left between them.

J is TRBJ1-2 and V is TRBV5-1; 10 bases map to TRBD1. V was clipped by 0 bases and J by 6 bases; unmatched bases: 8. CDR1 and CDR2 from the germline V gene are SGHRS and YFSETQ. CDR3 size: 16 residues. The CDR3 loop is CASSLAGTGVGHGYTF. The CDR3 DNA sequence: TGCGCCAGCAGCTTGGCGGGGACAGGGGTAGGCCATGGCTACACCTTC.

V is TRBV6-6 and J is TRBJ1-1; a possible D gene is TRBD1 (6 bases). Germline assignment: CDR1 MNHNY and CDR2 SVGAGI (reference sequence). The CDR3 consists of 15 residues. The ends were cut back, 0 bases at V and 2 bases at J, with 10 bases in the middle. CDR3 loop: CASSYSRGRNTEAFF. CDR3 sequence (DNA): TGTGCCAGCAGTTACTCCAGGGGCCGCAACACTGAAGCTTTCTTT.

The chain recombines TRBV29-1 with TRBJ2-6; D gene uncertain. This CDR3 region has 14 residues. CDR1 and CDR2 (germline): SQVTM, ANQGSEA. Trimming shortened V by 4 bases and J by 2 bases, and 9 bases separated the two germline ends. Here the CDR3 reads CSVGFGAGANVLTF. The DNA of the CDR3 is TGCAGCGTTGGCTTTGGGGCTGGGGCCAACGTCCTGACTTTC.

The chain couples TRBV19 to TRBJ2-2; 12 bases align to TRBD2. The CDR3 spans 16 residues. Germline V CDR1 and CDR2: LNHDA, SQIVND (reference sequence). V was pared by 5 bases and J by 4 bases, with 5 bases of the junction left unmatched. CDR3 nucleotide sequence: TGTGCCAGTAGTTCGGGACTAGCGGGTTCCACCGGGGAGCTGTTTTTT. Translation: CASSSGLAGSTGELFF.

The chain combines TRBV2 with TRBJ2-4; D tentatively fits TRBD1 or TRBD2 (5 bases each). Germline V gene data show CDR1 as SNHLY and CDR2 as FYNNEI. CDR3 size: 14 residues. The V end was cut by 7 bases, the J end by 0 bases, with 10 bases between. The CDR3 nucleotides read TGTGCCAGCAAGTCGGGGCTAGCCAAAAACATTCAGTACTTC. Translated, it gives CASKSGLAKNIQYF.

The rearrangement joins TRBV3-1 (or the pseudogene TRBV3-2) to TRBJ2-7; D unclear. CDR3 length: 14 residues. The V end was cut by 0 bases, the J end by 1 base, with 7 bases between. Germline V gene lookup returns CDR1 LGHDT and CDR2 YNNKEL (reference sequence). CDR3 in amino acids: CASSQDVVSYEQYF. DNA for the CDR3: TGTGCCAGCAGCCAAGATGTAGTTTCCTACGAGCAGTACTTC.